The sequence of this T cell receptor (beta chain) was determined in a study of control samples from healthy donors and cancer patients. TCRdb keeps only in-frame clones here, not all; method: immunoSEQ multiplex PCR. The sample has approximately 160,000 clones, 94% seen once; the top ten hold 1.3% to 1.5%. This CDR3 is built from 15 residues. V dropped 0 bases and J dropped 4 bases, with 10 bases sitting between them. In germline, CDR1 is SGHNT, CDR2 YYREEE (reference sequence). Input material: blood. The sequence was obtained from a woman in her late teens or twenties in good health. V usage is TRBV5-4 and J usage is TRBJ1-4; possible D gene TRBD1, 5 bases. This CDR3 reads CASSLEGDINEKLFF. The CDR3 nucleotides are TGTGCCAGCAGCTTGGAAGGGGATATTAATGAAAAACTGTTTTTT.